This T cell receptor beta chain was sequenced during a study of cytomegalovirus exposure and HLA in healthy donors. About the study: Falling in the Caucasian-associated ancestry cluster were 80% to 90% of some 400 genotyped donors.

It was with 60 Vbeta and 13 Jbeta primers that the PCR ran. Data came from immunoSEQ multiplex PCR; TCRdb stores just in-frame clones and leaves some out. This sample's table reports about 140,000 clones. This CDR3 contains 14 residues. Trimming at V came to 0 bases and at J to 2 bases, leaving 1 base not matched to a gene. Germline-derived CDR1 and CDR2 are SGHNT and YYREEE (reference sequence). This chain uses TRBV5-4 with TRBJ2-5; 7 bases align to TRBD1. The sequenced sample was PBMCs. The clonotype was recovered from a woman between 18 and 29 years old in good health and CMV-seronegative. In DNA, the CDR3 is TGTGCCAGCAGCTTGGGGGACAGACAAGAGACCCAGTACTTC. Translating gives CASSLGDRQETQYF.